This T cell receptor (beta chain) was identified in a study of blood T cell repertoires in COVID-19. Looking at the study overall: PBMCs, B-cell-depleted T cells, or T cells provided the cDNA or gDNA that made up the material.

This clone was seen only once. The CDR3 has 14 residues. Trimming took 10 bases from V and 2 from J; bases not matched to a gene: 7. Germline-derived CDR1 and CDR2 are LNHDA and SQIVND (reference sequence). Assay used: immunoSEQ multiplex PCR; TCRdb lists only in-frame clones, some missing. The sample carries roughly 50,000 clones, 85% recorded once. Sequenced sample: peripheral blood. This sequence joins TRBV19 and TRBJ2-5; TRBD2 agrees at 10 bases. The sequence came from a human donor in a cohort sampled during active COVID-19. The CDR3 DNA follows: TGTGCCACACGGACTAGCGGACAACAAGAGACCCAGTACTTC. This gives the protein CATRTSGQQETQYF.